Listed here are 6 T cell receptor beta chains from one sample, sequenced in a study of PD-1 blockade in classical Hodgkin lymphoma. Repertoires were generated with immunoSEQ multiplex PCR, while TCRdb's copy carries only in-frame clones and drops some. The table lists about 13,000 clones, around 80% of them singletons. Time point specified: cycle 4 day 1 (C4D1), after six to seven weeks of nivolumab. Relapse was seen in all patients after autologous stem cell transplantation, and brentuximab vedotin exposure was variable. The sample was peripheral blood mononuclear cells (PBMCs), taken before the fourth cycle of nivolumab. All receptors derive from a human donor with classical Hodgkin lymphoma.

The V gene is TRBV6-1, the J gene TRBJ2-1; 7 bases agree with TRBD2. CDR1 and CDR2 (germline): MNHNS, SASEGT. The CDR3 is 13 amino acids. The CDR3 DNA reads as TGTGCTTCAGCGGCGGGGGCCTACAATGAGCAGTTCTTC. This encodes CASAAGAYNEQFF.

The V call is TRBV2, the J call TRBJ2-1; D is uncertain. The germline V gene encodes CDR1 SNHLY and CDR2 FYNNEI. V lost 6 bases and J lost 0, with 24 bases in between. This CDR3 has 19 amino acids. The CDR3 spells CASRRSRPGRLTSYNEQFF. CDR3 DNA: TGTGCCAGCAGAAGGTCCAGACCGGGCCGACTTACCTCCTACAATGAGCAGTTCTTC.

This sequence joins TRBV7-6 and TRBJ2-7; 10 bases align to TRBD2. The V gene's germline CDR1 is SGHVS and CDR2 FNYEAQ. The junction had 4 bases not matched to a gene; V was cut back by 6 bases and J by 2 bases. The CDR3 consists of 14 residues. The CDR3 DNA reads TGTGCCAGCAGTCCACTAGCGGGGCCCTACGAGCAGTACTTC. Protein sequence: CASSPLAGPYEQYF.

The chain joins TRBV6-1 to TRBJ1-6; D remains ambiguous. Per the germline V gene, CDR1 is MNHNS and CDR2 is SASEGT. Trimming removed 0 bases at V and 4 bases at J, with 16 bases between. The CDR3 consists of 18 residues. CDR3 in amino acids: CASSEAQPLVGYNSPLHF. The DNA for the CDR3 is TGTGCCAGCAGTGAAGCGCAACCCCTTGTAGGGTATAATTCACCCCTCCACTTT.

This sequence joins TRBV6-5 and TRBJ2-1, with 12 bases fitting TRBD1. CDR3 size: 13 residues. Trimming at V came to 9 bases and at J to 6 bases, leaving 3 bases not matched to a gene. Germline assignment: CDR1 MNHEY and CDR2 SVGAGI. CDR3 bases: TGTGCCAGTCGGGACAGGGGGCCCAATGAGCAGTTCTTC. This translates into CASRDRGPNEQFF.

The genes are TRBV18 and TRBJ2-7; 12 nucleotides match TRBD1. The CDR3 spans 15 residues. In germline, CDR1 is KGHSH, CDR2 LQKENI. After removal of 3 bases from V and 6 bases from J, the junction contained 6 bases not matched to a gene. As DNA, the CDR3 is TGTGCCAGCTCACCCCCCGGGACAGGGGGCTTCGAGCAGTACTTC. This sequence encodes CASSPPGTGGFEQYF.